This T cell receptor beta chain is drawn from a study of blood T cell repertoires in COVID-19. Across the whole study: Both acute and convalescent COVID-19 samples were obtained from the United States, Italy and Spain.

Assay used: immunoSEQ multiplex PCR; TCRdb lists only in-frame clones, some missing. The sample carries just under 50,000 clones, 90% recorded once. The CDR3 has 16 residues. Trimming pared 3 bases from V and 3 bases from J, leaving 12 bases between. Germline assignment: CDR1 MNHNS and CDR2 SASEGT. This clonotype was sampled from a human donor in a cohort sampled during active COVID-19. Input material: peripheral blood. The rearrangement uses TRBV6-1 and TRBJ1-6, with D unresolved. Written as DNA, the CDR3 is TGTGCCAGCAGTGACGAGGTCTCCAACTATAATTCACCCCTCCACTTT. It specifies CASSDEVSNYNSPLHF.